This T cell receptor (beta chain) stems from a study of blood T cell repertoires in COVID-19. Study background: The United States, Italy and Spain supplied acute and convalescent COVID-19 samples. The analysed material was cDNA or gDNA that came from T cells, B-cell-depleted T cells, or PBMCs.

Per the authors' pipeline: Amplification of reference gene primers provided the estimated nucleated cell counts. Assay: immunoSEQ multiplex PCR; the TCRdb copy retains only in-frame clones and omits some. The V and J calls and clone size come from that table; D and trimming were worked out from the DNA. Here the sample spans under 300,000 clones, about 88% being singletons. The V end lost 3 bases, the J end lost 0 bases, and 9 bases lay between the germline ends. Germline loops: CDR1 DFQATT, CDR2 SNEGSKA (reference sequence). This CDR3 is 13 amino acids long. The sequenced sample was peripheral blood. The V and J genes are TRBV20-1 and TRBJ2-7; no firm D call. The clonotype was recovered from a man between 18 and 29 years old with active or convalescent COVID-19. CDR3 nucleotide sequence: TGCAGTGCTAGTACAGTAAGCTCCTACGAGCAGTACTTC. This sequence encodes CSASTVSSYEQYF.